These 15 T cell receptor beta chains were sequenced from one sample in a study of CD4 T cells in relation to SARS-CoV-2 and coronaviruses. These receptors have no known antigen. The assay was immunoSEQ multiplex PCR, and TCRdb's table has in-frame clones only and misses some. The sample has some 40,000 clones, approximately 82% seen once. What was sequenced was naive CD4+ T cells from PBMCs, cultured in vitro. This sample's subset: naive CD4+ T cells isolated by negative enrichment. The receptor set was obtained from an adult with COVID-19.

V gene TRBV6-2 or TRBV6-3 combines with J gene TRBJ2-7; D is possibly TRBD2 (5 bases). Germline V gene data show CDR1 as MNHEY and CDR2 as SVGEGT. Deletions cut 6 bases from V and 5 bases from J, with 11 bases between. There are 12 residues in the CDR3. CDR3: CASSRNGNEQYF. The CDR3 DNA reads as TGTGCCAGCAGCAGAAACGGGAACGAGCAGTACTTC.

This rearrangement joins TRBV29-1 to TRBJ2-7; D not certain. This CDR3 comprises 13 residues. CDR1 and CDR2 from the germline V gene are SQVTM and ANQGSEA. V was pared by 4 bases and J by 2 bases, with 12 bases between. CDR3 in DNA: TGCAGCGTTGCCGCCAGAGAAACCTACGAGCAGTACTTC. Translated: CSVAARETYEQYF.

This chain joins TRBV29-1 and TRBJ1-3, with D unclear. Germline V gene sequence: CDR1 SQVTM, CDR2 ANQGSEA. Trimming took 5 bases from V and 2 from J, leaving 13 bases between them. The CDR3 totals 14 residues. The CDR3 region has the DNA TGCAGCGTTTCCACGGGTGGCACTGGAAACACCATATATTTT. Amino acids: CSVSTGGTGNTIYF.

This clone has only a few counts. V and J are TRBV11-2 and TRBJ2-2; a weak D match, TRBD2 (6 bases). There are 13 residues in the CDR3. With 5 bases removed from V and 8 bases from J, the gap between germline ends came to 12 bases. Per the germline V gene, CDR1 is SGHAT and CDR2 is FQNNGV. The CDR3 nucleotides read TGTGCCAGCAGCGGCGATCTAGCGGGGGAGCTGTTTTTT. This encodes CASSGDLAGELFF.

This rearrangement joins TRBV29-1 to TRBJ2-3; 13 bases align to TRBD2. The CDR3 is made up of 17 amino acids. V lost 6 bases, J lost 3 bases, and 12 bases stayed unmatched. Looked up from germline, CDR1 is SQVTM and CDR2 is ANQGSEA. The CDR3 DNA reads TGCAGCGTGGGACCCGGACTAGCGGGAGTGGGTACAGATACGCAGTATTTT. It specifies CSVGPGLAGVGTDTQYF.

V gene TRBV5-4 combines with J gene TRBJ2-1; 13 positions match TRBD2. J lost 7 bases, V lost 3 bases, and 4 bases had no gene match. This CDR3 has 15 residues. The germline V gene has CDR1 SGHNT and CDR2 YYREEE (reference sequence). As DNA, the CDR3 is TGTGCCAGCAGCTCCGGGACTAGCGGGAAAAATGAGCAGTTCTTC. The encoded protein is CASSSGTSGKNEQFF.

V gene TRBV2 combines with J gene TRBJ2-3, with D perhaps matching TRBD2 (6 bases). The CDR3 length is 14 residues. Trimming shortened V by 6 bases and J by 4 bases, and 14 bases separated the two germline ends. Germline V gene sequence: CDR1 SNHLY, CDR2 FYNNEI. CDR3 loop: CASRPRLDPDTQYF. CDR3 nucleotide sequence: TGTGCCAGCAGACCCAGACTAGACCCAGATACGCAGTATTTT.

This clone was seen just once. This rearrangement joins TRBV15 to TRBJ2-1, with a tentative D call TRBD2 (5 bases). Germline V gene lookup returns CDR1 LNHNV and CDR2 YYDKDF (reference sequence). Trimming cost V 6 bases and J 6 bases, with 24 bases left between them. The CDR3 loop spans 17 amino acids. CDR3 residues: CATSSPGWRALGNEQFF. Here the CDR3 DNA reads TGTGCCACCAGTTCACCAGGTTGGCGGGCCCTCGGCAATGAGCAGTTCTTC.

In regard to this clone: A read error may account for a junction end that differs from germline. CDR3 region: CASSQVMEAESHF. CDR3 nucleotide sequence: TGCGCCAGCAGCCAAGTGATGGAAGCGGAGTCCCACTTC. The J gene is TRBJ2-7, the V gene TRBV4-1, with a tentative D call TRBD2 (5 bases). Per germline, CDR1 MGHRA and CDR2 YSYEKL. The CDR3 runs 13 residues.

This chain uses TRBV5-6 with TRBJ2-7; 7 bases line up with TRBD2. Trimming took 4 bases from V and 6 from J; bases not matched to a gene: 4. This CDR3 contains 12 residues. Germline CDR1 and CDR2: SGHDT and YYEEEE. CDR3 DNA sequence: TGTGCCAGCAGCGGCGGGAGTCCCGAGCAGTACTTC. Amino acids: CASSGGSPEQYF.

The chain links TRBV19 to TRBJ2-2, with TRBD2 identical over 8 bases. CDR3 length: 16 amino acids. The germline V gene encodes CDR1 LNHDA and CDR2 SQIVND (reference sequence). The junction had 7 bases not matched to a gene; V was cut back by 7 bases and J by 0 bases. The CDR3 reads CASTILSGTNTGELFF. The CDR3 DNA follows: TGTGCCAGTACAATTCTTAGCGGGACGAACACCGGGGAGCTGTTTTTT. The variable domain in full, with the rest retrieved from reference TRBV19 and TRBJ2-2, is DGGITQSPKYLFRKEGQNVTLSCEQNLNHDAMYWYRQDPGQGLRLIYYSQIVNDFQKGDIAEGYSVSREKKESFPLTVTSAQKNPTAFYLCASTILSGTNTGELFFGEGSRLTVL.

This clone has just one count. The CDR3: CASIPTWGTDTQYF. The DNA for the CDR3 is TGTGCCAGCATCCCAACTTGGGGTACAGATACGCAGTATTTT. The chain uses TRBV2 and TRBJ2-3; D is unresolved. The CDR3 extends over 14 amino acids. Looked up from germline, CDR1 is SNHLY and CDR2 is FYNNEI. Trimming left V 7 bases short and J 3 bases short, with 14 bases between.

This chain connects TRBV11-2 to TRBJ1-3; 9 bases fit TRBD1. There are 16 residues in the CDR3. The junction had 4 bases not matched to a gene; V was cut back by 4 bases and J by 0 bases. Germline V CDR1 and CDR2: SGHAT, FQNNGV. CDR3 nucleotide sequence: TGTGCCAGCAGCTCAGGGACAGGGAACTCTGGAAACACCATATATTTT. This sequence encodes CASSSGTGNSGNTIYF.

CDR3 amino acids: CASSLDRGQETQYF. In DNA form, the CDR3 reads TGCGCCAGCAGCTTAGACAGGGGGCAGGAGACCCAGTACTTC. This chain connects TRBV5-1 to TRBJ2-5; 10 bases align to TRBD1. Germline CDR1 and CDR2: SGHRS and YFSETQ. This CDR3 is built from 14 residues. Trimming removed 2 bases from V and 5 bases from J; junction bases left unmatched: 3.

The genes are TRBV7-9 and TRBJ2-5, with no clear D. The CDR3 is made up of 11 amino acids. From germline, CDR1 is SEHNR and CDR2 FQNEAQ (reference sequence). Trimming shortened V by 3 bases and J by 5 bases, and 4 bases separated the two germline ends. CDR3 DNA: TGTGCCAGCAGCTTCGGGGAGACCCAGTACTTC. Translating it yields CASSFGETQYF.